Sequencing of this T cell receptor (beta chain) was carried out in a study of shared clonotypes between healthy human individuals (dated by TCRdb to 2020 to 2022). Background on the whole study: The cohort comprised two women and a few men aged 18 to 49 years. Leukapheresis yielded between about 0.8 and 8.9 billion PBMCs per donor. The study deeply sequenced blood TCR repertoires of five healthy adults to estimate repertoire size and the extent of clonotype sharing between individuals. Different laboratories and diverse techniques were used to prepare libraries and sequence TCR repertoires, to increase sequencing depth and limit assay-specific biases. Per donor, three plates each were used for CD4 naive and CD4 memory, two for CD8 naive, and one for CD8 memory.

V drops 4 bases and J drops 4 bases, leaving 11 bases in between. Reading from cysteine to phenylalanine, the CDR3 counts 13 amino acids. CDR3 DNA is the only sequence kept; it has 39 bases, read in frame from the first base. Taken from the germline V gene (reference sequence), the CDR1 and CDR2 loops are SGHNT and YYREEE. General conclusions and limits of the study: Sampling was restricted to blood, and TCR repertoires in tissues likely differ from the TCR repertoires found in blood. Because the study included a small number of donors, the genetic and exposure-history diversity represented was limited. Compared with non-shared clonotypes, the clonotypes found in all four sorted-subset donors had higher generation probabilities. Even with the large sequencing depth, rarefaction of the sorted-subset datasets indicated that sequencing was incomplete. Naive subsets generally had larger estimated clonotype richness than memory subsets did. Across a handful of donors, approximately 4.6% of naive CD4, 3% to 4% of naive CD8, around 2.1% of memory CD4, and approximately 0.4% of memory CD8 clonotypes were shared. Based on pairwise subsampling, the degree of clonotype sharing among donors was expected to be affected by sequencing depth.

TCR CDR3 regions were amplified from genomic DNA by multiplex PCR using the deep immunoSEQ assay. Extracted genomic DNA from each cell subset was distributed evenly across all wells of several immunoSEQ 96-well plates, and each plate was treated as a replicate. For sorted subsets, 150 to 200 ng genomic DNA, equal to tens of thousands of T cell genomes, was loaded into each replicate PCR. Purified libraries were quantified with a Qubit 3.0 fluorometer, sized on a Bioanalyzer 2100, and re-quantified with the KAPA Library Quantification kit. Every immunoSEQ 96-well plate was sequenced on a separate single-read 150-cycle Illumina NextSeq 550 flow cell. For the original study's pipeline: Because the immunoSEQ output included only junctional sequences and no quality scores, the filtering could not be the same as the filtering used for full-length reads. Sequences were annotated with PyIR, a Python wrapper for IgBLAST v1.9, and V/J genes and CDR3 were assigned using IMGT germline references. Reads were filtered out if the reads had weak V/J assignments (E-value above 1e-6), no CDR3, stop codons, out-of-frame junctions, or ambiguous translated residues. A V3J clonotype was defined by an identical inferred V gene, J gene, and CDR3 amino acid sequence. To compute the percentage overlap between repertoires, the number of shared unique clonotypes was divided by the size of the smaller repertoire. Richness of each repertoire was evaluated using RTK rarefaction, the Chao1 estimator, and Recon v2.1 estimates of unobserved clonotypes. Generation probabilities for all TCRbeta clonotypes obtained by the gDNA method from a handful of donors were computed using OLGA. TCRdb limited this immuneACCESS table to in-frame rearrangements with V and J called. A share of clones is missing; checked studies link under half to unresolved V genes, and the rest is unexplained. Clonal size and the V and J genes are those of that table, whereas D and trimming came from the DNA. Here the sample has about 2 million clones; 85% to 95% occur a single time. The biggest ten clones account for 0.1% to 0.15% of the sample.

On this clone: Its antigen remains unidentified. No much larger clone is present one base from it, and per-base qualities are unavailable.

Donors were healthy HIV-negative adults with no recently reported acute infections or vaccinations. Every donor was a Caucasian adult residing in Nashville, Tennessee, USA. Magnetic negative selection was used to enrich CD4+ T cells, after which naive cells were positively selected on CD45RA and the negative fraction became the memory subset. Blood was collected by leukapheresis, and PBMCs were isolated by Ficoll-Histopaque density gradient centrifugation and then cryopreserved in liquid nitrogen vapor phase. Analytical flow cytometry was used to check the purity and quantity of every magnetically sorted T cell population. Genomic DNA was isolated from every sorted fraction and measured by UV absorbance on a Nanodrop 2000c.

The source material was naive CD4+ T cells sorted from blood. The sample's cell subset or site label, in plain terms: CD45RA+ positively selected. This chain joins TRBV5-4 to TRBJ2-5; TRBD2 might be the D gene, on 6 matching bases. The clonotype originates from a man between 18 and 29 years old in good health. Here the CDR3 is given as CASSPEGRETQYF. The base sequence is TGTGCCAGCAGCCCGGAGGGGAGAGAGACCCAGTACTTC.